This is a list of T cell receptor beta chains from one sample in a study of CD8 T cells in Susac syndrome. MiXCR, applied by TCRdb to the immunoSEQ multiplex PCR reads, yields one record per CDR3 protein. The repertoire holds under 150,000 distinct CDR3 sequences, about 93% seen once, with around 0.29% in the top ten. Material: CD8+ T cells from PBMCs. All receptors come from a human donor in good health. Both conserved end residues are part of each CDR3. The order of the fields is D gene, CDR3 length, J gene, V gene, clone size, CDR3 DNA, CDR3 protein. The D gene is left open where the match is weak. Clone size is given for some rows only: seen once, a few or many times, or a class if the clone is expanded.

D: -
length: 11
J: TRBJ1-2
V: TRBV6-5
size: -
DNA: TGTGCCAGCATGTACGGTGGTGGCTACACCTTC
CDR3: CASMYGGGYTF

D: -
length: 12
J: TRBJ2-7
V: TRBV5-1
size: -
DNA: TGCGCCAGCTTCCTTACTCCCTACGAGCAGTACTTC
CDR3: CASFLTPYEQYF

D: -
length: 15
J: TRBJ2-7
V: TRBV15
size: -
DNA: TGTGCCACCAGCAGAGTACGGGGGTCCGCCTACGAGCAGTACTTC
CDR3: CATSRVRGSAYEQYF

D: -
length: 12
J: TRBJ2-7
V: TRBV2
size: -
DNA: TGTGCCAGCAGTACTGTCTCCTACGAGCAGTACTTC
CDR3: CASSTVSYEQYF

D: -
length: 11
J: TRBJ1-2
V: TRBV3-1
size: -
DNA: TGTGCCAGCAGCCAAGGCGATGGCTACACCTTC
CDR3: CASSQGDGYTF

D: -
length: 11
J: TRBJ2-1
V: TRBV29-1
size: -
DNA: TGCAGCGGAAGCGAAGGATACGAGCAGTTCTTC
CDR3: CSGSEGYEQFF

D: -
length: 14
J: TRBJ1-2
V: TRBV24-1
size: -
DNA: TGTGCCACCAGTGAGGGGGGTGACACTTATGGCTACACCTTC
CDR3: CATSEGGDTYGYTF

D: -
length: 15
J: TRBJ2-7
V: TRBV4-1
size: -
DNA: TGCGCCAGCAGCCAAGACCTGGGCAGCCCCTACGAGCAGTACTTC
CDR3: CASSQDLGSPYEQYF

D: -
length: 12
J: TRBJ2-1
V: TRBV7-9
size: -
DNA: TGTGCCAGCAGCGCCGACTCGAATGAGCAGTTCTTC
CDR3: CASSADSNEQFF

D: TRBD1
length: 14
J: TRBJ2-7
V: TRBV7-6
size: -
DNA: TGTGCCAGCAGCGTGTACAGGGGGGACTACGAGCAGTACTTC
CDR3: CASSVYRGDYEQYF

D: -
length: 16
J: TRBJ2-1
V: TRBV12-3/TRBV12-4
size: -
DNA: TGTGCCAGCAGTTTCGAGGGGAGGAGCTCCTACAATGAGCAGTTCTTC
CDR3: CASSFEGRSSYNEQFF

D: -
length: 12
J: TRBJ1-2
V: TRBV12-5
size: -
DNA: TGTGCTAGTGCCAGGGGAGGCTATGGCTACACCTTC
CDR3: CASARGGYGYTF

D: -
length: 13
J: TRBJ2-2
V: TRBV14
size: -
DNA: TGTGCCAGCAGCCAAGTGGGAGGCGGGGAGCTGTTTTTT
CDR3: CASSQVGGGELFF

D: -
length: 12
J: TRBJ2-1
V: TRBV28
size: -
DNA: TGTGCCACCCTAGCCACCTACAATGAGCAGTTCTTC
CDR3: CATLATYNEQFF

D: TRBD2
length: 15
J: TRBJ2-5
V: TRBV13
size: once
DNA: TGTGCCAGCAGCTCCGGCGGGGGGGCGGGAGAGACCCAGTACTTC
CDR3: CASSSGGGAGETQYF

D: TRBD2
length: 20
J: TRBJ2-5
V: TRBV3-1
size: once
DNA: TGTGCCAGCAGCCAAGACGCGGCGATACTAGCGGGACCTGGGGAGGAGACCCAGTACTTC
CDR3: CASSQDAAILAGPGEETQYF

D: -
length: 13
J: TRBJ1-5
V: TRBV6-2/TRBV6-3
size: -
DNA: TGTGCCAGCAGTTACGGGGGTGATACGCCCCAGCATTTT
CDR3: CASSYGGDTPQHF

D: -
length: 14
J: TRBJ2-7
V: TRBV27
size: -
DNA: TGTGCCAGCAGTTTACTTGGGCCCACCTACGAGCAGTACTTC
CDR3: CASSLLGPTYEQYF

D: -
length: 13
J: TRBJ2-3
V: TRBV29-1
size: -
DNA: TGCAGCGTTGTACAGGTGAACACAGATACGCAGTATTTT
CDR3: CSVVQVNTDTQYF